This section outlines one TCR beta chain sequence together with its context. Its antigen is unknown. This record belongs to a study of graft-versus-host responses after intestinal transplantation. Study-level information: The study gave all recipients anti-thymocyte globulin induction, then tacrolimus and steroids for about 3 years. Whole-study findings and limits: Allograft clonal ratios (graft-versus-host to host-versus-graft) were high in patients who had graft-donor T cell macrochimerism. Researchers found peak circulating GvH clone levels linked to early post-transplant HvG declines.

Only in-frame clones appear in the TCRdb table, and some are missing; sequencing was by immunoSEQ multiplex PCR. The sample includes over 85,000 clones, 90% to 95% of them seen just once. This specimen was unstimulated CD8+ T cells sorted from spleen or lymph node cells, taken before intestinal transplant. The clonotype originates from a human donor who received an intestinal transplant.

The CDR3 sequence is CASSPRDTSYEQYF. In DNA form, the CDR3 reads TGTGCCAGCAGCCCCCGGGACACCTCCTACGAGCAGTACTTC. The V gene is TRBV7-9, the J gene TRBJ2-7; TRBD1 might be the D (6 bases). The CDR3 spans 14 residues. From germline, CDR1 is SEHNR and CDR2 FQNEAQ (reference sequence). V was clipped by 5 bases and J by 0 bases, with 11 bases between them. The full variable domain, with the rest looked up from reference TRBV7-9 and TRBJ2-7, is DTGVSQNPRHKITKRGQNVTFRCDPISEHNRLYWYRQTLGQGPEFLTYFQNEAQLEKSRLLSDRFSAERPKGSFSTLEIQRTEQGDSAMYLCASSPRDTSYEQYFGPGTRLTVT.